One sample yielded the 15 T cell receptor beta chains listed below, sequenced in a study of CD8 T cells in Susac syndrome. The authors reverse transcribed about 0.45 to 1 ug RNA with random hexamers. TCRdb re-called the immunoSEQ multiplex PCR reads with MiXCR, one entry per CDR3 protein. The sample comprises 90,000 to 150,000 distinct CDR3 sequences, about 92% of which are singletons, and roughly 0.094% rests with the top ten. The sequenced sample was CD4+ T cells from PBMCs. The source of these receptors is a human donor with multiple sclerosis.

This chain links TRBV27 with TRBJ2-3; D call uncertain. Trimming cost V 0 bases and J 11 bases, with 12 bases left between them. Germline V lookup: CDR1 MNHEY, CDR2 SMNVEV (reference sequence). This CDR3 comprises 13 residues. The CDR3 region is CASSLSRQVEQYF. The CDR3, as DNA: TGTGCCAGCAGTTTATCTCGGCAGGTTGAGCAGTATTTT.

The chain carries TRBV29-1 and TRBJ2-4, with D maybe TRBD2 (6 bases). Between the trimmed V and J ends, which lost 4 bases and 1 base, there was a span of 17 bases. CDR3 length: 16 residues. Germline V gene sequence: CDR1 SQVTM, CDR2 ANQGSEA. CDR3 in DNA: TGCAGCGTTGTCCTGTTACAGGACTATGCCAAAAACATTCAGTACTTC. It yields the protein CSVVLLQDYAKNIQYF.

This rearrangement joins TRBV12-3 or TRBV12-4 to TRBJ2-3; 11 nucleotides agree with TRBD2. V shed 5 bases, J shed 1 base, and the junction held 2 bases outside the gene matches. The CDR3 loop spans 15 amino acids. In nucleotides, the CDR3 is TGTGCCAGCAGTCCTAGCGGGGGGCGCACAGATACGCAGTATTTT. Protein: CASSPSGGRTDTQYF.

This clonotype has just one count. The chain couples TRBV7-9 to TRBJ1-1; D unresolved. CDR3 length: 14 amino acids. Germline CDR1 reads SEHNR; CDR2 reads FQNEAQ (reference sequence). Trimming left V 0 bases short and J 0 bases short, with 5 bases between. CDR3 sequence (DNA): TGTGCCAGCAGCTTAGCACTTTTGAACACTGAAGCTTTCTTT. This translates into CASSLALLNTEAFF. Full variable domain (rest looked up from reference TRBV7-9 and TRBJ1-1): DTGVSQNPRHKITKRGQNVTFRCDPISEHNRLYWYRQTLGQGPEFLTYFQNEAQLEKSRLLSDRFSAERPKGSFSTLEIQRTEQGDSAMYLCASSLALLNTEAFFGQGTRLTVV.

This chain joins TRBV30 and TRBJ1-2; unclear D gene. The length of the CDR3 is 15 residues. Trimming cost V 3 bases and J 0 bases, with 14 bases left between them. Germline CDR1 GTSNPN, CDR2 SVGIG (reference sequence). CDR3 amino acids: CAWRVSGNSNYGYTF. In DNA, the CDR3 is TGTGCCTGGAGAGTCTCCGGGAATTCTAACTATGGCTACACCTTC.

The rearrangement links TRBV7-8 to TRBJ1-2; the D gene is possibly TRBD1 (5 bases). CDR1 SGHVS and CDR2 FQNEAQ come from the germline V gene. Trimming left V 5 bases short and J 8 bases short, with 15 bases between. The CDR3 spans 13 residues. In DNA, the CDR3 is TGTGCCAGCAGCCCCAGAGGGGTAGAGGGCTACACCTTC. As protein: CASSPRGVEGYTF.

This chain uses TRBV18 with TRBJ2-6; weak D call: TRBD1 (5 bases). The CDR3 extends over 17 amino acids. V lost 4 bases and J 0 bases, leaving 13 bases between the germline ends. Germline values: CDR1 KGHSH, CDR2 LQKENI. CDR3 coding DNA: TGTGCCAGCTCACTTGGACATCCTAGCTCTGGGGCCAACGTCCTGACTTTC. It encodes CASSLGHPSSGANVLTF.

CDR3: CASSLHPGGKGTPLHF. The CDR3 DNA sequence: TGTGCCAGCAGCTTACATCCGGGTGGTAAAGGGACACCCCTCCACTTT. The chain links TRBV11-2 to TRBJ1-6; D is ambiguous. CDR3 length: 16 amino acids. Germline loops: CDR1 SGHAT, CDR2 FQNNGV. Deletions cut 2 bases from V and 11 bases from J, with 19 bases between.

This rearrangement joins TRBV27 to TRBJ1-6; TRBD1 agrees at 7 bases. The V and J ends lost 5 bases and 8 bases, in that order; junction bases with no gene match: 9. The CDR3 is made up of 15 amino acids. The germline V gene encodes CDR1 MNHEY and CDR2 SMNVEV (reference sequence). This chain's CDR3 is CASSPPGTVDSPLHF. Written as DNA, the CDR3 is TGTGCCAGCAGTCCCCCAGGGACAGTGGATTCACCCCTCCACTTT.

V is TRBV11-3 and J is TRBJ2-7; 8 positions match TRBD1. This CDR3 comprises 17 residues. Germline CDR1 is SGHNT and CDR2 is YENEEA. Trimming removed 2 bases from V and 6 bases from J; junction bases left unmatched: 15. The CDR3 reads CASSLRPGRYRGSEQYF. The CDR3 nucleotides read TGTGCCAGCAGCTTAAGACCCGGCAGGTACAGGGGGAGCGAGCAGTACTTC.

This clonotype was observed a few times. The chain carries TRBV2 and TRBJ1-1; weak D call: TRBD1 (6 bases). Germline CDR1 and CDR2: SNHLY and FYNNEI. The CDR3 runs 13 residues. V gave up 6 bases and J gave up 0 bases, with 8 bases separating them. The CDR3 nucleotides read TGTGCCAGCAGCACAGGGTTGAACACTGAAGCTTTCTTT. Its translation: CASSTGLNTEAFF. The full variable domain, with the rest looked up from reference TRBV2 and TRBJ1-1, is EPEVTQTPSHQVTQMGQEVILRCVPISNHLYFYWYRQILGQKVEFLVSFYNNEISEKSEIFDDQFSVERPDGSNFTLKIRSTKLEDSAMYFCASSTGLNTEAFFGQGTRLTVV.

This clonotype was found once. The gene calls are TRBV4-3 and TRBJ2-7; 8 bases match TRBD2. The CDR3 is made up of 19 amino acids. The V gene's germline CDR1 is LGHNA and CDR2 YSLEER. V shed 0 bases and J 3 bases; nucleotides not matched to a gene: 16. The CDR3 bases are TGCGCCAGCAGCCAAGATTTGCATTTAAGCGGGGGACCCGGCTACGAGCAGTACTTC. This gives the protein CASSQDLHLSGGPGYEQYF.

CDR3 protein: CSVESNRGPFSYEQYF. The CDR3 DNA is TGCAGCGTCGAATCAAACAGGGGGCCTTTCTCCTACGAGCAGTACTTC. V usage is TRBV29-1 and J usage is TRBJ2-7, with 9 bases matching TRBD1. Losses at the gene ends were 6 bases for V and 0 bases for J; bases not matched to a gene: 12. Germline V gene sequence: CDR1 SQVTM, CDR2 ANQGSEA. The CDR3 runs to 16 residues.

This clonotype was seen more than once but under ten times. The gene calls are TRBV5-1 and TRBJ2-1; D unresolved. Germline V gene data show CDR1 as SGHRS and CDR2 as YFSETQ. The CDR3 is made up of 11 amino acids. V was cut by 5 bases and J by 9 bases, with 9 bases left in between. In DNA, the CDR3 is TGCGCCAGCAGAGAAGGGATTGAGCAGTTCTTC. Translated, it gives CASREGIEQFF.

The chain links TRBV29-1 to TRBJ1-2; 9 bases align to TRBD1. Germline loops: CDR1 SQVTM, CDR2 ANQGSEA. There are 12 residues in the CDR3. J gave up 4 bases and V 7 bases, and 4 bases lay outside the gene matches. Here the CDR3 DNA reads TGCAGCGCCGGGACAGGGACCTATGGCTACACCTTC. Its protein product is CSAGTGTYGYTF.